The 32 T cell receptor beta chains below all came from one sample that was sequenced in a study of prognosis after radiotherapy for stage I lung cancer (dated by TCRdb to 2020 to 2022). Sequenced on an Illumina HiSeq 3000. Two rounds of multiplex PCR were performed to amplify the TCR beta CDR3 region from genomic DNA. In the first round of PCR, primers specific to each TRBV and TRBJ gene were used, and the primer sequences are filed in Chinese patent CN105087789A. Through fastp at Q25 and MiXCR, TCRdb rebuilt clones from the public reads, retaining in-frame beta chains. Each record represents a unique CDR3 protein, reported with the most common genes and DNA among its rows. The sample table records about 35,000 distinct CDR3 sequences; 32% of these occur just once. The ten top clones hold roughly 26% of the sample. Sequences were derived from PBMCs, sampled before or after stereotactic body radiation therapy (not recorded which). The receptors shown here come from a donor over 45 with non-small cell lung cancer.

This clonotype was seen many times. This sequence joins TRBV6-5 and TRBJ1-5, with 7 bases that match TRBD1. Germline V gene sequence: CDR1 MNHEY, CDR2 SVGAGI. Trimming at V came to 2 bases and at J to 2 bases, leaving 6 bases not matched to a gene. This CDR3 contains 16 residues. Written as DNA, the CDR3 is TGTGCCAGCAGTTACCCTCAAGGACAGGGCAATCAGCCCCAGCATTTT. Residues: CASSYPQGQGNQPQHF.

This clonotype has at least ten counts. The chain employs TRBV5-5 and TRBJ1-2, with 10 bases aligning to TRBD1. V shed 0 bases and J 5 bases; nucleotides not matched to a gene: 7. This CDR3 region has 16 residues. Germline CDR1 is SGHKS and CDR2 is YYEKEE (reference sequence). CDR3 region: CASSLEGTGAGYGYTF. The CDR3, as DNA: TGTGCCAGCAGCTTGGAGGGGACAGGGGCGGGATATGGCTACACCTTC.

V gene TRBV6-1 combines with J gene TRBJ1-2; 12 bases are a match to TRBD1. Germline CDR1 and CDR2: MNHNS and SASEGT. This CDR3 is built from 18 residues. Trimming took 7 bases from V and 4 from J; bases not matched to a gene: 16. This CDR3 reads CASNTKGTGGILCYGYTF. The CDR3 DNA reads as TGTGCCAGCAATACCAAGGGGACAGGGGGCATTCTTTGCTATGGCTACACCTTC.

This clonotype showed up many times. This rearrangement joins TRBV28 to TRBJ1-1, with 8 bases matching TRBD1. The CDR3 has 15 amino acids. Germline CDR1 and CDR2: MDHEN and SYDVKM. J gave up 1 base and V 5 bases, and 6 bases lay outside the gene matches. The CDR3 here is CASSPDRVENTEAFF. The DNA of the CDR3 is TGTGCCAGCAGTCCGGACAGGGTGGAGAACACTGAAGCTTTCTTT.

This clonotype was counted many times. The chain links TRBV7-2 to TRBJ2-3, with a possible D match to TRBD1 (5 bases). The CDR3 is made up of 15 amino acids. The germline V gene has CDR1 SGHTA and CDR2 FQGNSA. Trimming cost V 0 bases and J 6 bases, with 13 bases left between them. CDR3 in DNA: TGTGCCAGCAGCTTAGCCAGGACATTCGGGGATACGCAGTATTTT. Translated, it gives CASSLARTFGDTQYF.

The chain joins TRBV5-4 to TRBJ2-5, with 10 bases aligning to TRBD1. There are 15 residues in the CDR3. CDR1 and CDR2 from the germline V gene are SGHNT and YYREEE (reference sequence). J was trimmed by 5 bases and V by 0 bases; bases with no gene match: 4. The CDR3 is CASSLEGQGRETQYF. The CDR3 nucleotides are TGTGCCAGCAGCTTGGAGGGACAGGGGAGGGAGACCCAGTACTTC.

This clonotype occurred many times. The CDR3: CASSAQQGLTDTQYF. The DNA for the CDR3 is TGTGCCAGCAGCGCCCAACAGGGGCTCACAGATACGCAGTATTTT. This chain joins TRBV9 and TRBJ2-3, with 7 bases identical to TRBD1. Germline V gene data show CDR1 as SGDLS and CDR2 as YYNGEE. With 3 bases clipped from V and 2 bases from J, the junction kept 6 bases outside the gene matches. The length of the CDR3 is 15 residues.

This clonotype occurred a few times. The chain combines TRBV10-3 with TRBJ2-5; TRBD1 agrees at 9 bases. Per germline, CDR1 ENHRY and CDR2 SYGVKD. The CDR3 runs 12 residues. V trimming: 5 bases; J trimming: 5 bases; junction bases outside the gene matches: 0. As DNA, the CDR3 is TGTGCCATCAGTACAGGGGGCGAGACCCAGTACTTC. This encodes CAISTGGETQYF.

This chain uses TRBV7-6 with TRBJ2-2; 9 bases are shared with TRBD1. This CDR3 is built from 15 residues. Germline V gives CDR1 SGHVS, CDR2 FNYEAQ. Germline trimming cut 9 bases from V and 6 bases from J; bases unmatched to any gene: 11. Here the CDR3 reads CASSPGTGYPGELFF. In DNA form, the CDR3 reads TGTGCCAGTAGCCCAGGGACAGGGTATCCCGGGGAGCTGTTTTTT.

This clonotype was observed at least ten times. J is TRBJ2-6 and V is TRBV12-3 or TRBV12-4; TRBD2 might be the D (5 bases). Trimming cost V 6 bases and J 4 bases, with 19 bases left between them. The CDR3 is 17 amino acids. CDR3 in DNA: TGTGCCAGCAGGGATACTGGGCCCAGCGGCGGGGCCAACGTCCTGACTTTC. It is translated as CASRDTGPSGGANVLTF.

This clonotype occurred a few times. V gene TRBV4-1 combines with J gene TRBJ1-4; no clear D. Germline V gene sequence: CDR1 MGHRA, CDR2 YSYEKL. CDR3 length: 12 amino acids. V was trimmed by 4 bases and J by 16 bases, leaving 16 bases between them. The CDR3 region has the DNA TGCGCCAGCAGCCGCGACCGCCAAAGCCCGTTTTTT. It encodes CASSRDRQSPFF.

This clonotype was seen ten or more times. This rearrangement joins TRBV2 to TRBJ2-7; the match to TRBD1 covers 12 bases. After removal of 9 bases from V and 6 bases from J, the junction contained 9 bases not matched to a gene. The CDR3 loop spans 14 amino acids. Germline CDR1 SNHLY, CDR2 FYNNEI. CDR3 residues: CARIRDRGRGEQYF. The DNA for the CDR3 is TGTGCCAGGATACGGGACAGGGGGCGAGGCGAGCAGTACTTC.

The rearrangement joins TRBV6-1 to TRBJ1-2, with 10 bases fitting TRBD1. V shed 10 bases, J shed 8 bases, and the junction held 28 bases outside the gene matches. CDR1 is MNHNS and CDR2 is SASEGT in the germline V gene. The CDR3 length is 19 residues. In DNA, the CDR3 is TGTGCCACCCTGGCTAGACAGGGGGCGGGTCCGGGTAAGGCGGGGGGCTACACCTTC. Translating gives CATLARQGAGPGKAGGYTF.

This clonotype was detected ten times or more. This rearrangement joins TRBV5-1 to TRBJ2-1, with 11 bases lining up with TRBD2. J gave up 6 bases and V 0 bases, and 5 bases lay outside the gene matches. CDR1 and CDR2 from the germline V gene are SGHRS and YFSETQ. This CDR3 has 16 residues. CDR3 sequence reads: CASSLAVAGGSNEQFF. The CDR3 DNA is TGCGCCAGCAGCTTGGCCGTAGCGGGGGGGAGCAATGAGCAGTTCTTC.

For this clonotype: One base separates it from a far larger clone, so it is likely a read error. The J gene is TRBJ1-1, the V gene TRBV6-4; 7 nucleotides agree with TRBD1. The junction had 6 bases not matched to a gene; V was cut back by 7 bases and J by 7 bases. Germline loops: CDR1 MRHNA, CDR2 SNTAGT. The CDR3 runs 12 residues. The CDR3 coding sequence is TGTGCCAGCATTTTTCAGGGGGATGAAGCTTTCTTT. Amino acid sequence: CASIFQGDEAFF.

This clonotype has a single count. This is likely an artifact of a read error, given a far larger clone one base away. The chain combines TRBV6-5 with TRBJ1-6; 7 nucleotides line up with TRBD1. In germline, CDR1 is MNHEY, CDR2 SVGAGI. V lost 6 bases to trimming and J lost 8 bases; unmatched junction nucleotides: 13. This CDR3 region has 16 residues. CDR3 nucleotide sequence: TGTGCCAGCAGAGGGTACAGGGGAGGGCTGTATTCACCCCTCCACTTT. Translating it yields CASRGYRGGLYSPLHF.

This clonotype was seen ten or more times. The rearrangement links TRBV7-3 to TRBJ2-2, with TRBD1 matching over 7 bases. V shed 1 base and J 5 bases; nucleotides not matched to a gene: 13. Germline CDR1 and CDR2: SGHTA and FQGTGA. The CDR3 is made up of 18 amino acids. Here the CDR3 reads CASSLSSVSAGGTGELFF. The CDR3 coding sequence is TGTGCCAGCAGCTTAAGCTCAGTTTCGGCAGGGGGAACCGGGGAGCTGTTTTTT.

This clonotype was observed many times. The gene calls are TRBV6-1 and TRBJ1-6, with a possible D match to TRBD1 (5 bases). This CDR3 is 14 amino acids long. The ends were cut back, 6 bases at V and 6 bases at J, with 12 bases in the middle. Germline V gene lookup returns CDR1 MNHNS and CDR2 SASEGT. The CDR3 coding sequence is TGTGCCAGCAGGGGGCAGTATACTAATTCACCCCTCCACTTT. Protein sequence: CASRGQYTNSPLHF.

In its sample, this clonotype was seen many times. The V call is TRBV11-2, the J call TRBJ2-1, with TRBD2 matching over 10 bases. Germline CDR1 reads SGHAT; CDR2 reads FQNNGV. V was pared by 0 bases and J by 9 bases, with 5 bases of the junction left unmatched. The CDR3 is 15 amino acids. The CDR3, as DNA: TGTGCCAGCAGCTTAGAAAAGCGGGGGGGTCTTGAGCAGTTCTTC. It is translated as CASSLEKRGGLEQFF.

A remark on this clonotype: A read error is the likely source, as a far larger clone sits one nucleotide away. The chain combines TRBV6-2 or TRBV6-3 with TRBJ1-4, with no clear D. Germline CDR1 MNHEY, CDR2 SVGEGT. V dropped 8 bases and J dropped 7 bases, with 14 bases sitting between them. This CDR3 is 13 amino acids long. CDR3 in amino acids: CASSRYGFEKLFF. CDR3 DNA: TGTGCCAGCTCCCGGTATGGGTTTGAAAAACTGTTTTTT.

On this clonotype itself: This is likely an artifact of a read error, given a far larger clone one base away. This chain joins TRBV6-2 or TRBV6-3 and TRBJ1-6; 7 nucleotides line up with TRBD1. The CDR3 totals 14 residues. J lost 7 bases, V lost 6 bases, and 6 bases had no gene match. The germline V gene has CDR1 MNHEY and CDR2 SVGEGT. CDR3 sequence reads: CASREGAYNSPLHF. The CDR3 bases are TGTGCCAGCAGGGAGGGGGCTTACAATTCACCCCTCCACTTT.

This clonotype is a singleton in its sample. Since a far larger clone is one base different, this is likely a read error. This chain links TRBV6-9 with TRBJ2-5; D tentatively reads TRBD1 or TRBD2 (5 bases each). Per germline, CDR1 MNHGY and CDR2 SVAAGI. The V gene lost 3 bases and the J gene lost 5 bases, with 19 bases spanning the gap. CDR3 length: 16 residues. The CDR3 loop is CASSYGTTVRRETQYF. CDR3 bases: TGTGCCAGCAGTTACGGGACGACAGTTCGCAGGGAGACCCAGTACTTC.

The CDR3 DNA reads as TGCAGTGCTAGATATCAAGTCCAGGGGTCTTATAATTCACCCCTCCACTTT. Protein: CSARYQVQGSYNSPLHF. The V gene is TRBV20-1, the J gene TRBJ1-6; possibly TRBD1 for D (6 bases). The CDR3 sequence is 17 residues long. Between the trimmed V and J ends, which lost 2 bases and 4 bases, there was a span of 18 bases. Germline loops: CDR1 DFQATT, CDR2 SNEGSKA (reference sequence).

This clonotype was observed many times. The chain combines TRBV6-1 with TRBJ1-5; D is ambiguous. Trimming shortened V by 7 bases and J by 5 bases, and 12 bases separated the two germline ends. CDR1 and CDR2 from the germline V gene are MNHNS and SASEGT. This CDR3 region has 13 residues. The CDR3 is CASTPLPYQPQHF. The CDR3 DNA reads TGTGCCAGCACTCCGCTCCCTTATCAGCCCCAGCATTTT.

This clonotype has a count of ten or more. V gene TRBV7-3 combines with J gene TRBJ2-5; D remains unclear. Germline assignment: CDR1 SGHTA and CDR2 FQGTGA. This CDR3 contains 13 residues. Trimming shortened V by 0 bases and J by 2 bases, and 4 bases separated the two germline ends. The DNA for the CDR3 is TGTGCCAGCAGCTTAACCCAGCAAGAGACCCAGTACTTC. Translation: CASSLTQQETQYF.

This clonotype was observed at least ten times. The chain employs TRBV10-2 and TRBJ1-5, with unresolved D. The CDR3 length is 14 residues. The germline V gene encodes CDR1 WSHSY and CDR2 SAAADI. Trimming removed 2 bases from V and 1 base from J, with 6 bases in between. The CDR3 loop is CASSEGKSNQPQHF. CDR3 coding DNA: TGCGCCAGCAGTGAGGGTAAGAGCAATCAGCCCCAGCATTTT.

This sequence joins TRBV11-2 and TRBJ1-1, with D possibly matching TRBD1 (5 bases). Germline loops: CDR1 SGHAT, CDR2 FQNNGV. V was pared by 4 bases and J by 3 bases, with 15 bases between. CDR3 length: 15 amino acids. CDR3 nucleotides: TGTGCCAGCAGCTCGAATATGGGGCGGGACACTGAAGCTTTCTTT. It is translated as CASSSNMGRDTEAFF.

The chain couples TRBV12-3 or TRBV12-4 to TRBJ1-2; no clear D. The ends were cut back, 5 bases at V and 8 bases at J, with 12 bases in the middle. There are 12 residues in the CDR3. The CDR3 region has the DNA TGTGCCAGCAGTCCTGGCTTACTAGGCTACACCTTC. Its translation: CASSPGLLGYTF.

This clonotype was seen many times. The V gene is TRBV14, the J gene TRBJ2-5, with D possibly being TRBD2 (6 bases). This CDR3 region has 14 residues. Per the germline V gene, CDR1 is SGHDN and CDR2 is FVKESK. The V and J ends lost 2 bases and 4 bases respectively, with 11 bases between them. Written as DNA, the CDR3 is TGTGCCAGCAGCCAACTGGGGGGAGGAGAGACCCAGTACTTC. It translates to CASSQLGGGETQYF.

Comments on this clonotype: Only one base separates this from a far larger clonotype, so it likely reflects a read error. The V gene is TRBV6-8, the J gene TRBJ2-7, with D unclear. CDR1 and CDR2 (germline): MNHGY, SAAAGT. This CDR3 has 13 residues. V was clipped by 2 bases and J by 3 bases, with 8 bases between them. The chain's CDR3 is CASSYRQVYEQYF. CDR3 sequence (DNA): TGTGCCAGCAGTTACCGGCAGGTCTACGAGCAGTACTTC.

This clonotype has a count of ten or more. V and J are TRBV2 and TRBJ2-3; TRBD2 matches 8 bases. The J segment lost 4 bases and the V segment lost 5 bases, leaving 5 bases of the junction unmatched. Germline assignment: CDR1 SNHLY and CDR2 FYNNEI. There are 14 residues in the CDR3. CDR3 residues: CASSQRRGADTQYF. In nucleotides, the CDR3 is TGTGCCAGCAGTCAGCGGCGGGGGGCAGATACGCAGTATTTT. The whole variable domain, remainder taken from reference TRBV2 and TRBJ2-3, is EPEVTQTPSHQVTQMGQEVILRCVPISNHLYFYWYRQILGQKVEFLVSFYNNEISEKSEIFDDQFSVERPDGSNFTLKIRSTKLEDSAMYFCASSQRRGADTQYFGPGTRLTVL.

This clonotype is medium-sized (0.01 to 0.1%) within its sample. The chain joins TRBV6-4 to TRBJ1-6; 11 positions match TRBD1. The V and J ends lost 6 bases and 7 bases, in that order; junction bases with no gene match: 11. The CDR3 covers 17 residues. Germline values: CDR1 MRHNA, CDR2 SNTAGT. The DNA for the CDR3 is TGTGCCAGCAGACTCTCCTCCGGGACAGGGGGAAATTCACCCCTCCACTTT. Its protein is CASRLSSGTGGNSPLHF.